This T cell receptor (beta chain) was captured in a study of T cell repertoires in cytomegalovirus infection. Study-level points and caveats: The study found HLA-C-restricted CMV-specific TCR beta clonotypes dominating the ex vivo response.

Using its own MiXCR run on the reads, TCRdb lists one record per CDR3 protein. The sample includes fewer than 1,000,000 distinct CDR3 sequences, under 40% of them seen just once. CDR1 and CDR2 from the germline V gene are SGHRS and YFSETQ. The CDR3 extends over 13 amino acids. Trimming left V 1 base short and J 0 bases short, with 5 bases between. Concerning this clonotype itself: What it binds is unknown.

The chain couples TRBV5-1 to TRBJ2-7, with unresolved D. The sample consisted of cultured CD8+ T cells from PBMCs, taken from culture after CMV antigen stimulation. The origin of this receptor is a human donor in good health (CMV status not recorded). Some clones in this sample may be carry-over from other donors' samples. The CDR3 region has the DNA TGCGCCAGCAGCTTGAACTACTCCTACGAGCAGTACGTC. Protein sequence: CASSLNYSYEQYV.